This T cell receptor (beta chain) was obtained from a study of T-cell reconstitution after alpha-beta-depleted transplantation in children. Points from the study as a whole: Among T cells one year after transplant, newly produced cells accounted for most counts and diversity. The high TCRbeta diversity at day 60 in some patients came from surviving recipient T cells and thymic progenitors. Reportedly, only several hundred clones from non-depleted graft cells drove alpha-beta T-cell counts at about two months.

A library of TCRbeta sequences, prepared with unique molecular identifiers, was generated. TCRdb fed the PCR reads into MiXCR, producing one record per CDR3 protein. The table lists 500,000 to 750,000 distinct CDR3 sequences, over 25% of them singletons, with around a third in the top ten. V shed 6 bases and J shed 3 bases, with 11 bases lying between them. The CDR3 extends over 14 amino acids. Regarding this clonotype: Its antigen is still unknown.

The clonotype was recovered from a boy under three years old with Wiskott-Aldrich syndrome, due to receive a stem cell transplant. The genes are TRBV12-3 or TRBV12-4 and TRBJ2-2, with a possible D match to TRBD2 (6 bases). The sample consisted of PBMCs, taken before TCRalphabeta/CD19-depleted stem cell transplant. The DNA of the CDR3 is TGTGCCAGCAGGTCGGGACTTGACACCGGGGAGCTGTTTTTT. Translated: CASRSGLDTGELFF.